The rows below give T cell receptor beta chains drawn from one sample of a study of vaccination and CD4 T cells after COVID-19. From the PCR reads, TCRdb called clonotypes with MiXCR, one entry per CDR3 protein. The profile covers roughly 13,000 distinct CDR3 sequences, with around two thirds appearing a single time and about an eighth taken by the ten largest. No antigens are known for them. The material sequenced was CD4+ T cells from blood, cultured in vitro. The receptors were sampled from a human donor who had recovered from COVID-19. Each CDR3 is given with its conserved first and last residue. D genes are given only for firm matches. Clone size, where shown, is once, few, many, or a class for clones that have expanded.

J	size	V	D	DNA	CDR3
TRBJ2-1	.	TRBV7-3	TRBD2	TGTGCCAGCAGCTTAACTAGCGGGAGTATGGACAATGAGCAGTTCTTC	CASSLTSGSMDNEQFF
TRBJ1-2	few	TRBV7-2	TRBD1	TGTGCCAGCAGCCCGGGACAGGGGGCCTATGGCTACACCTTC	CASSPGQGAYGYTF
TRBJ2-1	few	TRBV21-1	.	TGTGCCAGCACCGCAAAGGGCTCCAGTCTGTACAATGAGCAGTTCTTC	CASTAKGSSLYNEQFF
TRBJ2-1	.	TRBV7-2	TRBD2	TGTGCCAGCAGCTTTAGGGTGGGGGGGGTTATGAGGAATGAGCAGTTCTTC	CASSFRVGGVMRNEQFF
TRBJ1-5	.	TRBV27	.	TGTGCCAGCAGTGGGTCAAGCAATCAGCCCCAGCATTTT	CASSGSSNQPQHF
TRBJ1-2	.	TRBV6-1	.	TGTGCCAGCAGAAACAGGCAGGACTATGGCTACACCTTC	CASRNRQDYGYTF
TRBJ2-7	once	TRBV7-9	.	TGTGCCAGCAGCTCGCGGGACAAAATCTACGAGCAGTACTTC	CASSSRDKIYEQYF
TRBJ2-2	few	TRBV24-1	.	TGTGCCACCAGTCTTGGCACCACCGGGGAGCTGTTTTTT	CATSLGTTGELFF
TRBJ2-3	.	TRBV20-1	TRBD2	TGCAGTGCTAGTCGGGGCGGGAGTACGAGAGATACGCAGTATTTT	CSASRGGSTRDTQYF
TRBJ2-3	.	TRBV4-2	TRBD2	TGTGCCAGCAGCCAAAGCGGGAGGGCCGAAGATACGCAGTATTTT	CASSQSGRAEDTQYF
TRBJ1-2	.	TRBV12-3/TRBV12-4	.	TGTGCCAGCAGTTTTCTGGAAAACTATGGCTACACCTTC	CASSFLENYGYTF
TRBJ2-7	medium-sized	TRBV6-1	.	TGTGCCACCCAAACGGGGAACTCCTACGAGCAGTACTTC	CATQTGNSYEQYF
TRBJ1-2	.	TRBV7-2	.	TGTGCCAGCACCCCAGGGTGGGGGGCTTCCTATGGCTACACCTTC	CASTPGWGASYGYTF
TRBJ2-6	few	TRBV28	.	TGTGCCAGCAGTTCGCCCGGATTCCGGGCCAACGTCCTGACTTTC	CASSSPGFRANVLTF
TRBJ2-3	few	TRBV12-3/TRBV12-4	.	TGTGCCAGCAGTCGCTACTCGGGAACAGATACGCAGTATTTT	CASSRYSGTDTQYF
TRBJ1-5	.	TRBV2	TRBD1	TGTGCCAGCAGTGGACAGGGCGATCAGCCCCAGCATTTT	CASSGQGDQPQHF
TRBJ2-5	.	TRBV2	.	TGTGCCAGCCCAGGACAAGAGACCCAGTACTTC	CASPGQETQYF
TRBJ2-5	few	TRBV10-3	.	TGTGCCGCAAGGGGTGGGGGGGCTGTGGAGACCCAGTACTTC	CAARGGGAVETQYF
TRBJ2-2	few	TRBV7-9	.	TGTGCCAGCACCCCACTACCGCCGGGCACCGGGGAGCTGTTTTTT	CASTPLPPGTGELFF
TRBJ2-3	.	TRBV28	TRBD1	TGTGCCAGCAGACGGATGACAGGGGGGAGAAGCAGCACAGATACGCAGTATTTT	CASRRMTGGRSSTDTQYF
TRBJ1-1	few	TRBV6-1	.	TGTGCCAGCAGTCCACCACAGGGTCGAAGGGCTTTCTTT	CASSPPQGRRAFF
TRBJ2-3	.	TRBV20-1	.	TGCAGTGCTAGGGGACTCCCTACTTCGCAGTATTTT	CSARGLPTSQYF
TRBJ2-3	.	TRBV6-1	TRBD2	TGTGCCAGCAGTCGACTAGCGGGAGACACAGATACGCAGTATTTT	CASSRLAGDTDTQYF
TRBJ2-3	.	TRBV7-2	.	TGTGCCAGCAGCTTAGCGGGGTCGGGGCTACCCTACGCAGATACGCAGTATTTT	CASSLAGSGLPYADTQYF
TRBJ2-1	.	TRBV6-1	TRBD2	TGTGCCAGCAGGGAATCCGGGACTAGCGAACTTTGGGAGCAGTTCTTC	CASRESGTSELWEQFF
TRBJ2-1	.	TRBV2	.	TGTGCCAGCAGTCTGGGTCCCCGCGGGCAGTTCTTC	CASSLGPRGQFF
TRBJ1-2	.	TRBV5-4	.	TGTGCCAGCAGCCCCGGAGGGAACTATGGCTACACCTTC	CASSPGGNYGYTF
TRBJ1-5	.	TRBV20-1	.	TGCAGTGCTAGCAGGAGCAATCAGCCCCAGCATTTT	CSASRSNQPQHF
TRBJ1-1	few	TRBV10-1	.	TGCGCCAGCAGCACAGGGTGGAAGGGCACTGAAGCTTTCTTT	CASSTGWKGTEAFF
TRBJ2-3	.	TRBV20-1	.	TGCAGTGCTAGACAACTAGAGCTATCTACCACAGATACGCAGTATTTT	CSARQLELSTTDTQYF
TRBJ2-7	few	TRBV20-1	.	TGCAGTGCTAAAGGGCCTGCAGAGCAGTACTTC	CSAKGPAEQYF
TRBJ1-3	few	TRBV7-3	.	TGTGCCAGCAGCTTAACCGGGGACCCCTCTGGAAACACCATATATTTT	CASSLTGDPSGNTIYF
TRBJ1-6	.	TRBV30	TRBD1	TGTGCCTGGAGTGTACTTGGGCAGGGGGTTGCACCCCTCCACTTT	CAWSVLGQGVAPLHF
TRBJ1-5	.	TRBV6-2/TRBV6-3	TRBD1	TGTGCCAGCAGTTACTCCCCCCGGGACAGGGGCTATCAGCCCCAGCATTTT	CASSYSPRDRGYQPQHF
TRBJ2-3	.	TRBV7-2	TRBD2	TGTGCCAGCAGCAGTGGGGGACTAAATTACGGCACGCAGTATTTT	CASSSGGLNYGTQYF
TRBJ2-5	few	TRBV2	TRBD1	TGTGCCAGCAGTCCCGGGACAGGGAGAGGCGTGACCCAGTACTTC	CASSPGTGRGVTQYF
TRBJ2-5	.	TRBV10-3	.	TGTGCCATCAGTGAACGCGCGGGCCTCCCTCTCCCGGGGGAGACCCAGTACTTC	CAISERAGLPLPGETQYF
TRBJ2-7	once	TRBV3-1	.	TGTGCCAGCAGCCAAGGACGGATCTCCTACGAGCAGTACTTC	CASSQGRISYEQYF
TRBJ1-5	.	TRBV19	.	TGTGCCAGTAGTCTACAGGAGAACAATCAGCCCCAGCATTTT	CASSLQENNQPQHF
TRBJ2-3	.	TRBV10-3	TRBD2	TGTGCCATCAGTGAGGGGTCTAGCGGGAGTGTCCCAGATACGCAGTATTTT	CAISEGSSGSVPDTQYF
TRBJ1-1	few	TRBV19	.	TGTGCCAGTATTAAACAGCTAAACACTGAAGCTTTCTTT	CASIKQLNTEAFF
TRBJ2-5	.	TRBV6-5	.	TGTGCCAGCAGTTACTGGTCGGCGGGGACTTATAGGCGGGAGACCCAGTACTTC	CASSYWSAGTYRRETQYF
TRBJ2-3	.	TRBV5-1	.	TGCGCCAGCAGGGGAGTCACAGATACGCAGTATTTT	CASRGVTDTQYF